The 21 T cell receptor beta chains below all came from one sample that was sequenced in a study of shared clonotypes between healthy human individuals. The protocol was immunoSEQ multiplex PCR, while the TCRdb copy is restricted to in-frame clones and leaves out a portion. This sample has approximately 350,000 clones; around 74% occur once, and the top ten carry about 9.3%. Specimen: memory CD4+ T cells sorted from blood. This sample's subset: CD45RA-negative fraction. Source of these receptors: a man aged 25 to 40 in good health.

Many counts were recorded for this clone. Other DNA sequences from this sample encode an identical CDR3 as well. This rearrangement joins TRBV7-9 to TRBJ2-5; 7 positions match TRBD1. V gave up 4 bases and J gave up 5 bases; unmatched junction bases: 4. Germline V lookup: CDR1 SEHNR, CDR2 FQNEAQ (reference sequence). The CDR3 is made up of 13 amino acids. CDR3: CASSSRGPETQYF. The CDR3 DNA sequence: TGTGCCAGCAGCTCAAGGGGGCCTGAGACCCAGTACTTC.

This clone was recorded only once. The chain carries TRBV14 and TRBJ2-3, with TRBD1 as a possible D gene (5 bases). The ends were cut back, 0 bases at V and 4 bases at J, with 14 bases in the middle. Germline V lookup: CDR1 SGHDN, CDR2 FVKESK. The CDR3 consists of 16 residues. This CDR3 is CASSQDVGRWADTQYF. For the CDR3, the DNA is TGTGCCAGCAGCCAAGACGTGGGGCGCTGGGCAGATACGCAGTATTTT.

This chain uses TRBV18 with TRBJ2-7, with 10 bases matching TRBD2. The CDR3 is 14 residues long. J was trimmed by 6 bases and V by 3 bases; bases with no gene match: 5. The germline V gene encodes CDR1 KGHSH and CDR2 LQKENI. CDR3 residues: CASSPRLAGVEQYF. For the CDR3, the DNA is TGTGCCAGCTCACCCCGTCTAGCGGGAGTCGAGCAGTACTTC.

CDR3 sequence (DNA): TGTGCCTGGATCCCTATGAGCGGGAGAGAGGCTACGCAGTATTTT. Amino acids: CAWIPMSGREATQYF. V and J are TRBV30 and TRBJ2-3, with TRBD2 identical over 8 bases. With V trimmed by 4 bases and J by 8 bases, 14 bases remained unmatched. CDR1 is GTSNPN and CDR2 is SVGIG in the germline V gene (reference sequence). The CDR3 consists of 15 residues.

The rearrangement uses TRBV6-6 and TRBJ2-4, with 7 bases lining up with TRBD2. From germline, CDR1 is MNHNY and CDR2 SVGAGI (reference sequence). Trimming at V came to 7 bases and at J to 7 bases, leaving 7 bases not matched to a gene. This CDR3 spans 13 amino acids. The CDR3 sequence: CASTYLGGNIQYF. DNA for the CDR3: TGTGCCAGCACGTATTTGGGGGGGAACATTCAGTACTTC.

The rearrangement joins TRBV9 to TRBJ2-2; 9 nucleotides line up with TRBD1. Losses at the gene ends were 0 bases for V and 3 bases for J; bases not matched to a gene: 6. CDR1 SGDLS and CDR2 YYNGEE come from the germline V gene. The length of the CDR3 is 17 residues. This chain's CDR3 is CASSVGGQGRYTGELFF. CDR3 nucleotides: TGTGCCAGCAGCGTAGGGGGACAGGGTAGATACACCGGGGAGCTGTTTTTT.

Comments on this clone: This sequence may be a read error, since a much larger clone differs from it by one base. At the DNA level, this CDR3 is encoded by other sequences in the same sample as well. CDR3 nucleotide sequence: TGCGCCAGCAGCTCTCCGCGAATGGGGGCTGCAGGGGCCAACGTCCTGACTTTC. It specifies CASSSPRMGAAGANVLTF. This sequence joins TRBV5-1 and TRBJ2-6; a possible D gene is TRBD1 (6 bases). There are 18 residues in the CDR3. The V end was cut by 3 bases, the J end by 4 bases, with 20 bases between. Germline lookup yields CDR1 SGHRS and CDR2 YFSETQ.

This chain connects TRBV10-1 to TRBJ1-2; D may be TRBD1 (5 bases). The germline V gene has CDR1 WNHNN and CDR2 SYGVQD (reference sequence). This CDR3 comprises 17 residues. V lost 4 bases and J 0 bases, leaving 18 bases between the germline ends. This CDR3 reads CASSGGGRRVTNYGYTF. CDR3 nucleotide sequence: TGCGCCAGCAGTGGGGGGGGGAGGAGGGTGACTAACTATGGCTACACCTTC.

CDR3 in amino acids: CASSLTRSSYEQYF. In DNA, the CDR3 is TGTGCCAGCAGCTTGACTAGGAGCTCCTACGAGCAGTACTTC. The rearrangement joins TRBV5-8 to TRBJ2-7, with D perhaps matching TRBD2 (5 bases). This CDR3 contains 14 residues. V shed 1 base and J shed 0 bases, with 8 bases lying between them. Germline V lookup: CDR1 SGHTS, CDR2 YDEGEE.

The rearrangement uses TRBV7-2 and TRBJ2-5; 9 bases are shared with TRBD2. There are 16 residues in the CDR3. J was trimmed by 5 bases and V by 5 bases; bases with no gene match: 12. CDR1 and CDR2 (germline): SGHTA, FQGNSA. In DNA form, the CDR3 reads TGTGCCAGCAGCCCCCAGCCCCTAGCGGGGTTGGAGACCCAGTACTTC. Encoded protein: CASSPQPLAGLETQYF. Based on the CDR3 plus reference TRBV7-2 and TRBJ2-5, the full variable domain is GAGVSQSPSNKVTEKGKDVELRCDPISGHTALYWYRQSLGQGLEFLIYFQGNSAPDKSGLPSDRFSAERTGGSVSTLTIQRTQQEDSAVYLCASSPQPLAGLETQYFGPGTRLLVL.

There are a few counts of this clone. The chain recombines TRBV18 with TRBJ2-7, with 8 bases lining up with TRBD1. After removal of 8 bases from V and 6 bases from J, the junction contained 3 bases not matched to a gene. CDR3 length equals 11 residues. Germline V gene data show CDR1 as KGHSH and CDR2 as LQKENI. In nucleotides, the CDR3 is TGTGCCAGCGAAGACAGGGGCGAGCAGTACTTC. Encoded protein: CASEDRGEQYF. The full variable domain, with the rest looked up from reference TRBV18 and TRBJ2-7, is NAGVMQNPRHLVRRRGQEARLRCSPMKGHSHVYWYRQLPEEGLKFMVYLQKENIIDESGMPKERFSAEFPKEGPSILRIQQVVRGDSAAYFCASEDRGEQYFGPGTRLTVT.

This chain connects TRBV5-1 to TRBJ2-5; the D is unclear. The CDR3 loop spans 14 amino acids. V lost 0 bases, J lost 4 bases, and 10 bases lay in between. Germline V lookup: CDR1 SGHRS, CDR2 YFSETQ. Here the CDR3 reads CASSLGETGETQYF. In nucleotides, the CDR3 is TGCGCCAGCAGCTTGGGCGAAACGGGAGAGACCCAGTACTTC.

Remarks on this clone: This CDR3 is also generated by other DNA sequences in the sample. The DNA of the CDR3 is TGTGCCAGCAGCGTAGGGTTAGGAGACAGTGACACTGAAGCTTTCTTT. Amino acid sequence: CASSVGLGDSDTEAFF. The chain recombines TRBV9 with TRBJ1-1; D possibly corresponds to TRBD1 (5 bases). CDR1 is SGDLS, CDR2 YYNGEE, per germline. The CDR3 runs to 16 residues. The V gene lost 0 bases and the J gene lost 3 bases, with 15 bases spanning the gap. Combining the CDR3 with reference TRBV9 and TRBJ1-1 gives the whole variable domain DSGVTQTPKHLITATGQRVTLRCSPRSGDLSVYWYQQSLDQGLQFLIQYYNGEERAKGNILERFSAQQFPDLHSELNLSSLELGDSALYFCASSVGLGDSDTEAFFGQGTRLTVV.

This clone is labeled as medium-sized. This sample includes further DNA sequences coding for the same CDR3. The chain carries TRBV5-1 and TRBJ2-5, with TRBD1 identical over 9 bases. The CDR3 covers 14 residues. Germline-derived CDR1 and CDR2 are SGHRS and YFSETQ. V trimming: 5 bases; J trimming: 2 bases; junction bases outside the gene matches: 4. The CDR3 reads CASSSGQGQETQYF. CDR3 coding DNA: TGCGCCAGCAGTTCCGGACAGGGGCAAGAGACCCAGTACTTC.

The rearrangement links TRBV5-5 to TRBJ1-5; 9 bases agree with TRBD1. The CDR3 consists of 17 residues. The V gene end was trimmed by 2 bases and the J gene end by 6 bases; junction bases not matched to a gene: 12. CDR1 SGHKS and CDR2 YYEKEE come from the germline V gene (reference sequence). The CDR3 sequence: CASSFTPGQGMFQPQHF. The CDR3 nucleotides are TGTGCCAGCAGCTTTACTCCGGGACAGGGCATGTTTCAGCCCCAGCATTTT.

The chain carries TRBV6-5 and TRBJ1-5; D remains unclear. This CDR3 spans 14 amino acids. V was cut by 4 bases and J by 8 bases, with 15 bases left in between. The germline gives CDR1 MNHEY, CDR2 SVGAGI. The CDR3 DNA reads TGTGCCAGCAGTTCGATAGCGGTAGGAGAGCCCCAGCATTTT. This encodes CASSSIAVGEPQHF.

The chain couples TRBV6-1 to TRBJ1-5; tentative D call: TRBD1 (5 bases). The germline V gene has CDR1 MNHNS and CDR2 SASEGT. V was pared by 0 bases and J by 2 bases, with 17 bases between. This CDR3 has 18 amino acids. CDR3 nucleotides: TGTGCCAGCAGTGAAGCGCTTCAGGGAGGGGTCGGCAATCAGCCCCAGCATTTT. It is translated as CASSEALQGGVGNQPQHF.

This chain connects TRBV27 to TRBJ2-5; TRBD1 agrees at 7 bases. Germline CDR1 MNHEY, CDR2 SMNVEV (reference sequence). The CDR3 spans 13 residues. Germline trimming cut 3 bases from V and 9 bases from J; bases unmatched to any gene: 7. The CDR3 reads CASSLAGTASQYF. CDR3 in DNA: TGTGCCAGCAGTTTGGCCGGGACAGCCTCCCAGTACTTC.

This chain connects TRBV10-3 to TRBJ2-5; TRBD1 is a possible D gene (6 bases). The V end lost 6 bases, the J end lost 1 base, and 15 bases lay between the germline ends. CDR3 length: 15 residues. Per germline, CDR1 ENHRY and CDR2 SYGVKD. DNA for the CDR3: TGTGCCATCAGCGTCGGGACAAGTGTCCAAGAGACCCAGTACTTC. Translating it yields CAISVGTSVQETQYF.

This sequence joins TRBV7-2 and TRBJ2-3; D not resolved. CDR1 SGHTA and CDR2 FQGNSA come from the germline V gene. V lost 5 bases and J 1 base, leaving 7 bases between the germline ends. CDR3 length equals 13 residues. The chain's CDR3 is CASSRDRTDTQYF. CDR3 DNA sequence: TGTGCCAGCAGCAGGGATCGCACAGATACGCAGTATTTT.

The chain combines TRBV4-1 with TRBJ2-1; D is perhaps TRBD2 (6 bases). Germline-derived CDR1 and CDR2 are MGHRA and YSYEKL. The V and J ends lost 1 base and 1 base respectively, with 20 bases between them. This CDR3 contains 19 residues. CDR3: CASSQGDLFRGSSYNEQFF. CDR3 nucleotides: TGCGCCAGCAGCCAAGGGGACTTGTTCCGCGGATCTTCCTACAATGAGCAGTTCTTC.